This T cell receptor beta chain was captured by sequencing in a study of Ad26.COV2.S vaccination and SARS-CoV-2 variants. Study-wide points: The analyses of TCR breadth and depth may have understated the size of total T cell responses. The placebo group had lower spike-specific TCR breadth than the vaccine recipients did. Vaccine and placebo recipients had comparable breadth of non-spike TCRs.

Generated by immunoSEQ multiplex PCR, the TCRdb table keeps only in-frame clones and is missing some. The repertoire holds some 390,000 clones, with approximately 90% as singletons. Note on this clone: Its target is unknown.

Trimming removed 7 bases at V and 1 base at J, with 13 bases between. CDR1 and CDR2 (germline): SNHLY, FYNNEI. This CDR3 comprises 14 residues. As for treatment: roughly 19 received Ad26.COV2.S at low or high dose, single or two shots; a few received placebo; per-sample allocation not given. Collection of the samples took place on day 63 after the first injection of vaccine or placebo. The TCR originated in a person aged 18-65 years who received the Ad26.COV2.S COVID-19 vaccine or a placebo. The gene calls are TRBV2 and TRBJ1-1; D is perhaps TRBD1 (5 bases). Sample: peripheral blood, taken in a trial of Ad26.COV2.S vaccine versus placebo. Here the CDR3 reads CASKLQTENTEAFF. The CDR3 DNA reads TGTGCCAGCAAACTTCAGACAGAGAACACTGAAGCTTTCTTT. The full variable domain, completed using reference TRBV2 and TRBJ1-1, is EPEVTQTPSHQVTQMGQEVILRCVPISNHLYFYWYRQILGQKVEFLVSFYNNEISEKSEIFDDQFSVERPDGSNFTLKIRSTKLEDSAMYFCASKLQTENTEAFFGQGTRLTVV.